This T cell receptor (beta chain) emerged from a study of identical twins. For this clonotype: Its specificity is not known.

Each cDNA held unique molecular identifiers, and template switching gave it a universal primer site. TCRdb fed the 5' RACE reads into MiXCR, producing one record per CDR3 protein. The table includes more than 350,000 distinct CDR3 sequences, about 10% detected once. Broader study findings: Analyses based on zero insertions could be partly confounded by invariant MAIT and iNKT cells.

Healthy Caucasians supplied all donations. CDR1 is MNHNS, CDR2 SASEGT, per germline. CDR3 size: 17 residues. With 2 bases removed from V and 4 bases from J, the gap between germline ends came to 17 bases. This chain joins TRBV6-1 and TRBJ2-2; possibly TRBD2 for D (5 bases). The TCR originated in a woman between 45 and 60 years old in good health. The specimen was naive T cells sorted from blood. This chain's CDR3 is CASSEFSWGVGTGELFF. The CDR3 coding sequence is TGTGCCAGCAGTGAATTTTCTTGGGGAGTAGGCACCGGGGAGCTGTTTTTT.